The 25 T cell receptor beta chains presented below share a single source sample, sequenced in a study of shared clonotypes between healthy human individuals. Measured with immunoSEQ multiplex PCR; TCRdb has only the in-frame clones, and not every one. The table includes more than 2,000,000 clones, approximately 90% detected once. Material for sequencing was naive CD4+ T cells sorted from blood. Subset given: CD45RA+ positively selected. All receptors derive from a man aged 18 to 35 in good health.

The V call is TRBV7-2, the J call TRBJ1-2; no definite D call. Per germline, CDR1 SGHTA and CDR2 FQGNSA. This CDR3 is 14 amino acids long. V was pared by 6 bases and J by 5 bases, with 16 bases between. The CDR3, as DNA: TGTGCCAGCAGTTACGGGTCCGGGCGATATGGCTACACCTTC. Residues: CASSYGSGRYGYTF.

Details on this clone: Different DNA sequences within this sample yield the same CDR3. The rearrangement uses TRBV7-9 and TRBJ1-4; D is undetermined. CDR3 length: 12 amino acids. Per germline, CDR1 SEHNR and CDR2 FQNEAQ (reference sequence). V shed 4 bases and J shed 8 bases, with 8 bases lying between them. The CDR3 spells CASSSLTEKLFF. CDR3 DNA: TGTGCCAGCAGCTCCCTGACCGAAAAACTGTTTTTT.

The V call is TRBV5-8, the J call TRBJ2-3, with TRBD2 matching 10 bases. The length of the CDR3 is 16 residues. Germline values: CDR1 SGHTS, CDR2 YDEGEE. With 2 bases clipped from V and 3 bases from J, the junction kept 6 bases outside the gene matches. CDR3 DNA: TGTGCCAGCAGCTTCCGACGAGCGGGAGGGACAGATACGCAGTATTTT. Its protein product is CASSFRRAGGTDTQYF.

Turning to this clone: Different DNA sequences within this sample yield the same CDR3. The chain carries TRBV5-1 and TRBJ1-6, with 8 bases fitting TRBD1. The CDR3 is 14 amino acids. The V gene's germline CDR1 is SGHRS and CDR2 YFSETQ. V was clipped by 5 bases and J by 6 bases; unmatched bases: 4. The CDR3 loop is CASRPGQGNSPLHF. In DNA, the CDR3 is TGCGCCAGCAGGCCTGGACAGGGTAATTCACCCCTCCACTTT.

V is TRBV19 and J is TRBJ2-5; 7 positions agree with TRBD1. Germline V gene data show CDR1 as LNHDA and CDR2 as SQIVND (reference sequence). The CDR3 length is 16 residues. The V and J ends lost 3 bases and 3 bases, in that order; junction bases with no gene match: 10. In nucleotides, the CDR3 is TGTGCCAGTAGTATCTCCCCGGGACAGCGGAAAGAGACCCAGTACTTC. It yields the protein CASSISPGQRKETQYF. Based on the CDR3 plus reference TRBV19 and TRBJ2-5, the full variable domain is DGGITQSPKYLFRKEGQNVTLSCEQNLNHDAMYWYRQDPGQGLRLIYYSQIVNDFQKGDIAEGYSVSREKKESFPLTVTSAQKNPTAFYLCASSISPGQRKETQYFGPGTRLLVL.

This sequence joins TRBV23-1 and TRBJ1-5, with a tentative D call TRBD1 (5 bases). TRBV23-1 is classed as an ORF, of uncertain function. The CDR3 covers 16 residues. V dropped 0 bases and J dropped 5 bases, with 14 bases sitting between them. CDR3 sequence: CASSQSRRGPHQPQHF. The CDR3 DNA reads TGCGCCAGCAGTCAATCGAGGAGGGGACCGCATCAGCCCCAGCATTTT.

Notes on this clone: The same CDR3 also results from other DNA sequences found in this sample. The chain uses TRBV5-1 and TRBJ2-1, with D unclear. V was cut by 0 bases and J by 4 bases, with 8 bases left in between. This CDR3 has 14 residues. In germline, CDR1 is SGHRS, CDR2 YFSETQ. The CDR3 loop reads CASSLGTGYNEQFF. The CDR3 DNA sequence: TGCGCCAGCAGCTTGGGTACTGGATACAATGAGCAGTTCTTC.

The chain is built from TRBV30 and TRBJ1-1; D not certain. Germline V gene sequence: CDR1 GTSNPN, CDR2 SVGIG (reference sequence). Trimming left V 2 bases short and J 5 bases short, with 12 bases between. This CDR3 has 13 amino acids. The DNA for the CDR3 is TGTGCCTGGAGTACCCAGGTGCGGACTGAAGCTTTCTTT. This translates into CAWSTQVRTEAFF.

V usage is TRBV5-1 and J usage is TRBJ2-3; the match to TRBD1 covers 9 bases. The J segment lost 5 bases and the V segment lost 3 bases, leaving 10 bases of the junction unmatched. Germline V gene lookup returns CDR1 SGHRS and CDR2 YFSETQ. The CDR3 consists of 16 residues. CDR3 in amino acids: CASSSAGTGRIDTQYF. CDR3 coding DNA: TGCGCCAGCAGCTCCGCCGGGACAGGGCGGATAGATACGCAGTATTTT.

The chain uses TRBV5-3 and TRBJ1-6, with D unresolved. TRBV5-3 has ORF status, its function being uncertain. Trimming shortened V by 4 bases and J by 2 bases, and 7 bases separated the two germline ends. The CDR3 length is 14 residues. The CDR3 sequence is CARSLGAYNSPLHF. The CDR3 coding sequence is TGTGCCAGAAGCCTCGGGGCCTATAATTCACCCCTCCACTTT.

The chain links TRBV2 to TRBJ2-3; D remains unclear. CDR1 is SNHLY, CDR2 FYNNEI, per germline. The ends were cut back, 7 bases at V and 1 base at J, with 6 bases in the middle. CDR3 length equals 12 residues. CDR3 loop: CASNEGTDTQYF. CDR3 nucleotide sequence: TGTGCCAGCAACGAAGGCACAGATACGCAGTATTTT.

The V call is TRBV7-9, the J call TRBJ2-3; weak D call: TRBD2 (6 bases). CDR3 length equals 16 residues. Looked up from germline, CDR1 is SEHNR and CDR2 is FQNEAQ (reference sequence). Trimming cost V 6 bases and J 2 bases, with 18 bases left between them. CDR3 nucleotide sequence: TGTGCCAGCAGACGTCCCCGGGACTTTCTCACAGATACGCAGTATTTT. Translated: CASRRPRDFLTDTQYF. The full variable domain, rest sourced from reference TRBV7-9 and TRBJ2-3, is DTGVSQNPRHKITKRGQNVTFRCDPISEHNRLYWYRQTLGQGPEFLTYFQNEAQLEKSRLLSDRFSAERPKGSFSTLEIQRTEQGDSAMYLCASRRPRDFLTDTQYFGPGTRLTVL.

The chain joins TRBV10-3 to TRBJ2-3; 7 bases line up with TRBD2. CDR3 length: 15 residues. Germline V CDR1 and CDR2: ENHRY, SYGVKD. With 9 bases clipped from V and 2 bases from J, the junction kept 11 bases outside the gene matches. This CDR3 is CAIKTGTTNTDTQYF. CDR3 DNA: TGTGCCATTAAAACCGGGACTACCAACACAGATACGCAGTATTTT.

As to this clone: The same CDR3 is also encoded by other DNA sequences in this sample. J is TRBJ2-7 and V is TRBV30; 10 nucleotides agree with TRBD1. This CDR3 spans 14 amino acids. Germline assignment: CDR1 GTSNPN and CDR2 SVGIG (reference sequence). Unmatched junction bases numbered 6, after V lost 1 base and J lost 6 bases. The CDR3: CAWSADRGLGEQYF. Here the CDR3 DNA reads TGTGCCTGGAGTGCCGACAGGGGGCTAGGCGAGCAGTACTTC.

The chain employs TRBV7-9 and TRBJ2-5; TRBD1 agrees at 12 bases. The ends lost 4 bases at V and 4 bases at J; junction bases unmatched: 10. The CDR3 runs 17 residues. Germline V lookup: CDR1 SEHNR, CDR2 FQNEAQ (reference sequence). The CDR3 loop is CASSWGMGQGASETQYF. The CDR3 DNA is TGTGCCAGCAGCTGGGGGATGGGACAGGGGGCATCAGAGACCCAGTACTTC.

The chain combines TRBV28 with TRBJ2-3; D possibly corresponds to TRBD2 (7 bases). The germline gives CDR1 MDHEN, CDR2 SYDVKM. This CDR3 is built from 13 residues. The V end lost 8 bases, the J end lost 6 bases, and 15 bases lay between the germline ends. The CDR3 DNA reads as TGTGCCAGCCGTAGTGCGGGGGCGGATACGCAGTATTTT. This encodes CASRSAGADTQYF.

The V gene is TRBV5-4, the J gene TRBJ2-1, with D perhaps matching TRBD2 (7 bases). The CDR3 runs 14 residues. The V gene's germline CDR1 is SGHNT and CDR2 YYREEE (reference sequence). Between the trimmed V and J ends, which lost 4 bases and 7 bases, there was a span of 15 bases. The chain's CDR3 is CASSGGANPNEQFF. For the CDR3, the DNA is TGTGCCAGCAGCGGGGGGGCCAACCCAAATGAGCAGTTCTTC.

As concerns this clone: The same CDR3 arises from other DNA sequences in this sample as well. The chain uses TRBV18 and TRBJ2-5, with 10 positions matching TRBD1. Trimming took 3 bases from V and 1 from J; bases not matched to a gene: 5. There are 16 residues in the CDR3. Per the germline V gene, CDR1 is KGHSH and CDR2 is LQKENI. The CDR3 protein is CASSPIRTGGQETQYF. The DNA of the CDR3 is TGTGCCAGCTCACCTATAAGGACAGGGGGCCAAGAGACCCAGTACTTC.

On this clone: The same CDR3 can be traced to other DNA sequences in this sample. This rearrangement joins TRBV6-6 to TRBJ1-6; 9 bases line up with TRBD1. Germline lookup yields CDR1 MNHNY and CDR2 SVGAGI (reference sequence). This CDR3 is built from 15 residues. Trimming removed 0 bases from V and 8 bases from J; junction bases left unmatched: 2. The CDR3 spells CASSYSGQGHSPLHF. Written as DNA, the CDR3 is TGTGCCAGCAGTTACTCGGGACAGGGACATTCACCCCTCCACTTT.

V usage is TRBV7-2 and J usage is TRBJ2-1, with 15 positions matching TRBD2. V lost 2 bases, J lost 7 bases, and 6 bases stayed unmatched. Germline CDR1 is SGHTA and CDR2 is FQGNSA. The CDR3 sequence is 17 residues long. For the CDR3, the DNA is TGTGCCAGCAGCTTACGGACTAGCGGGGGGGCCGTTAATGAGCAGTTCTTC. Its translation: CASSLRTSGGAVNEQFF.

The chain employs TRBV6-6 and TRBJ2-7; 7 nucleotides match TRBD2. The V gene end was trimmed by 0 bases and the J gene end by 1 base; junction bases not matched to a gene: 6. This CDR3 has 16 amino acids. Per the germline V gene, CDR1 is MNHNY and CDR2 is SVGAGI (reference sequence). The CDR3 DNA follows: TGTGCCAGCAGTTACTCGAGCGGGAAAGGGTCCTACGAGCAGTACTTC. Its protein product is CASSYSSGKGSYEQYF.

This sequence joins TRBV27 and TRBJ2-7; TRBD2 agrees at 10 bases. There are 15 residues in the CDR3. Per the germline V gene, CDR1 is MNHEY and CDR2 is SMNVEV (reference sequence). V lost 5 bases to trimming and J lost 4 bases; unmatched junction nucleotides: 8. This CDR3 reads CASSPHRTSGYEQYF. DNA of the CDR3: TGTGCCAGCAGTCCCCACCGGACTAGCGGATACGAGCAGTACTTC.

The chain employs TRBV4-1 and TRBJ2-7, with D possibly matching TRBD1 (6 bases). The germline gives CDR1 MGHRA, CDR2 YSYEKL. The CDR3 is 15 amino acids. Trimming cost V 0 bases and J 7 bases, with 16 bases left between them. The CDR3 nucleotides read TGCGCCAGCAGCCAAGATAGAGGCAGGGGTGGAGAGCAGTACTTC. Translating gives CASSQDRGRGGEQYF.

Comments on this clone: At one boundary the junction diverges from the germline segment, which might be a read error. The same CDR3 also results from other DNA sequences found in this sample. The gene calls are TRBV7-9 and TRBJ1-1, with no clear D. In germline, CDR1 is SEHNR, CDR2 FQNEAQ (reference sequence). The CDR3 is 11 residues long. CDR3 nucleotide sequence: TGTGCCAGCAGCATTAACACTGAGGCTTTCTTT. Translated: CASSINTEAFF. Together with reference TRBV7-9 and TRBJ1-1, the CDR3 gives the full variable domain: DTGVSQNPRHKITKRGQNVTFRCDPISEHNRLYWYRQTLGQGPEFLTYFQNEAQLEKSRLLSDRFSAERPKGSFSTLEIQRTEQGDSAMYLCASSINTEAFFGQGTRLTVV.

V and J are TRBV7-8 and TRBJ1-1; D is possibly TRBD1 (5 bases). This CDR3 has 12 residues. The V and J ends lost 8 bases and 6 bases respectively, with 13 bases between them. Germline lookup yields CDR1 SGHVS and CDR2 FQNEAQ. The CDR3 DNA is TGTGCCAGCGGGGTGCGGGACGCTGAAGCTTTCTTT. This gives the protein CASGVRDAEAFF.